The 20 T cell receptor beta chains listed next were all sequenced from one sample in a study of cytomegalovirus exposure and HLA in healthy donors. In the PCR, 60 Vbeta and 13 Jbeta primers were used. Some clones are missing from TCRdb's copy, which holds only in-frame ones; the method was immunoSEQ multiplex PCR. The sample includes approximately 130,000 clones, about three quarters of them seen just once. The sequenced sample was PBMCs. The receptors were sampled from a human donor in good health.

This chain uses TRBV5-4 with TRBJ2-2; D is possibly TRBD2 (6 bases). This CDR3 contains 14 residues. Trimming stripped 4 bases from V and 3 bases from J, with 10 bases between. Germline CDR1 SGHNT, CDR2 YYREEE (reference sequence). Here the CDR3 reads CASSRDFDTGELFF. Written as DNA, the CDR3 is TGTGCCAGCAGCCGGGACTTCGACACCGGGGAGCTGTTTTTT.

The CDR3 loop reads CASSSDRVHGYTF. For the CDR3, the DNA is TGTGCCAGCAGCTCCGACAGGGTTCATGGCTACACCTTC. The J gene is TRBJ1-2, the V gene TRBV5-4, with 7 positions matching TRBD1. The CDR3 has 13 amino acids. The V gene's germline CDR1 is SGHNT and CDR2 YYREEE (reference sequence). The J segment lost 6 bases and the V segment lost 3 bases, leaving 5 bases of the junction unmatched.

The J gene is TRBJ1-2, the V gene TRBV5-5, with D perhaps TRBD1 (6 bases). V was pared by 3 bases and J by 2 bases, with 8 bases between. CDR1 and CDR2 from the germline V gene are SGHKS and YYEKEE (reference sequence). The CDR3 consists of 13 residues. Here the CDR3 DNA reads TGTGCCAGCAGCTACAGGGAGAACTATGGCTACACCTTC. This sequence encodes CASSYRENYGYTF.

This rearrangement joins TRBV4-2 to TRBJ2-3, with D tentatively TRBD1 (6 bases). V was cut by 1 base and J by 4 bases, with 15 bases left in between. Per germline, CDR1 LGHNA and CDR2 YNFKEQ. CDR3 length: 16 residues. The CDR3 DNA reads TGTGCCAGCAGCCAAGGTATGGGGGCGCAGCCAGATACGCAGTATTTT. Amino acid sequence: CASSQGMGAQPDTQYF.

The rearrangement uses TRBV9 and TRBJ2-7, with 7 bases fitting TRBD2. Germline trimming cut 0 bases from V and 7 bases from J; bases unmatched to any gene: 10. CDR3 size: 15 residues. Germline CDR1 and CDR2: SGDLS and YYNGEE. The CDR3: CASSVVPSGGGEQYF. CDR3 coding DNA: TGTGCCAGCAGCGTAGTCCCTAGCGGAGGCGGGGAGCAGTACTTC.

The rearrangement joins TRBV7-8 to TRBJ2-5, with D perhaps TRBD1 (5 bases). V was trimmed by 5 bases and J by 4 bases, leaving 23 bases between them. Germline V CDR1 and CDR2: SGHVS, FQNEAQ. The CDR3 loop spans 17 amino acids. This chain's CDR3 is CASSPSRGRRGSETQYF. The CDR3 bases are TGTGCCAGCAGCCCTTCAAGGGGCCGTAGGGGTTCAGAGACCCAGTACTTC.

The rearrangement uses TRBV7-6 and TRBJ1-5, with D possibly TRBD1 on 6 matching bases. Trimming removed 9 bases from V and 16 bases from J, with 22 bases in between. Germline CDR1 is SGHVS and CDR2 is FNYEAQ. This CDR3 is 12 amino acids long. The CDR3 spells CARLQGPGQHHF. The CDR3 DNA reads TGTGCCAGATTACAGGGCCCGGGCCAGCATCATTTT.

This clone has a handful of counts. The rearrangement uses TRBV2 and TRBJ1-6, with D maybe TRBD1 (5 bases). CDR1 SNHLY and CDR2 FYNNEI come from the germline V gene. The CDR3 extends over 14 amino acids. V lost 6 bases, J lost 8 bases, and 14 bases lay in between. CDR3 coding DNA: TGTGCCAGCAGGGATAAGGGGCTGGATTCACCCCTCCACTTT. Amino acid sequence: CASRDKGLDSPLHF.

This chain links TRBV29-1 with TRBJ2-3; 7 nucleotides match TRBD1. CDR1 is SQVTM, CDR2 ANQGSEA, per germline. The length of the CDR3 is 14 residues. Germline trimming cut 8 bases from V and 6 bases from J; bases unmatched to any gene: 14. CDR3 sequence (DNA): TGCAGCACCCATAATGACAGGGCAATTGATACGCAGTATTTT. It translates to CSTHNDRAIDTQYF.

The V call is TRBV14, the J call TRBJ2-1, with D perhaps TRBD2 (6 bases). Trimming removed 4 bases at V and 12 bases at J, with 13 bases between. From germline, CDR1 is SGHDN and CDR2 FVKESK. The CDR3 runs to 12 residues. CDR3 nucleotide sequence: TGTGCCAGCAGCCCCGGGGGAGCGTCGCAGTTCTTC. It translates to CASSPGGASQFF.

The CDR3 DNA sequence: TGTGCCAGCAGCACGGGACTCGCGAACACCGGGGAGCTGTTTTTT. Amino acid sequence: CASSTGLANTGELFF. J is TRBJ2-2 and V is TRBV27, with D possibly matching TRBD2 (6 bases). Trimming left V 6 bases short and J 0 bases short, with 11 bases between. CDR3 length: 15 amino acids. Germline V gives CDR1 MNHEY, CDR2 SMNVEV (reference sequence).

J is TRBJ2-2 and V is TRBV5-1; TRBD2 aligns across 8 bases. Germline trimming cut 4 bases from V and 1 base from J; bases unmatched to any gene: 3. The V gene's germline CDR1 is SGHRS and CDR2 YFSETQ. This CDR3 has 15 amino acids. CDR3 protein: CASSQLAVNTGELFF. The CDR3 DNA reads TGCGCCAGCAGCCAACTAGCGGTGAACACCGGGGAGCTGTTTTTT.

This chain links TRBV6-6 with TRBJ2-7; 9 bases fit TRBD2. CDR1 and CDR2 (germline): MNHNY, SVGAGI (reference sequence). V shed 5 bases and J 6 bases; nucleotides not matched to a gene: 8. This CDR3 has 14 amino acids. The CDR3 bases are TGTGCCAGCAGTCGACTAGCGGAGGGGGGCGAGCAGTACTTC. As protein: CASSRLAEGGEQYF.

The chain uses TRBV30 and TRBJ1-5, with D unclear. V was shortened by 3 bases and J by 3 bases, with 9 bases between the two germline ends. The CDR3 is 13 amino acids. Germline V gives CDR1 GTSNPN, CDR2 SVGIG (reference sequence). CDR3 nucleotide sequence: TGTGCCTGGAGCCGAGGGTCCAATCAGCCCCAGCATTTT. It is translated as CAWSRGSNQPQHF.

The chain carries TRBV6-5 and TRBJ1-2, with a tentative D call TRBD1 (5 bases). Germline V gene lookup returns CDR1 MNHEY and CDR2 SVGAGI. The CDR3 totals 16 residues. V lost 2 bases to trimming and J lost 9 bases, with 22 bases between them. The CDR3 region is CASSYRGMSGRPRYTF. The CDR3 region has the DNA TGTGCCAGCAGTTACCGGGGGATGTCGGGCCGTCCTCGCTACACCTTC.

Only one count was recorded for this clone. V usage is TRBV7-6 and J usage is TRBJ1-3; D is undetermined. Trimming left V 5 bases short and J 0 bases short, with 11 bases between. Germline loops: CDR1 SGHVS, CDR2 FNYEAQ. The CDR3 spans 15 residues. The CDR3: CASSPSQDSGNTIYF. In DNA, the CDR3 is TGTGCCAGCAGCCCTTCTCAGGACTCTGGAAACACCATATATTTT.

The chain employs TRBV15 and TRBJ2-2; no clear D. Germline lookup yields CDR1 LNHNV and CDR2 YYDKDF (reference sequence). This CDR3 comprises 16 residues. Trimming pared 6 bases from V and 0 bases from J, leaving 14 bases between. CDR3 sequence reads: CATSPTDGANTGELFF. CDR3 DNA sequence: TGTGCCACCAGTCCGACTGACGGAGCGAACACCGGGGAGCTGTTTTTT.

As regards this clone: Other nucleotide sequences from this sample produce the same CDR3. The V call is TRBV7-2, the J call TRBJ2-3; D not certain. This CDR3 is built from 13 residues. Trimming pared 1 base from V and 2 bases from J, leaving 4 bases between. CDR1 SGHTA and CDR2 FQGNSA come from the germline V gene. Here the CDR3 reads CASSLVVTDTQYF. DNA for the CDR3: TGTGCCAGCAGCTTAGTCGTCACAGATACGCAGTATTTT.

The chain links TRBV4-3 to TRBJ2-3; TRBD2 is a possible D gene (5 bases). This CDR3 is 15 amino acids long. Trimming shortened V by 1 base and J by 0 bases, and 8 bases separated the two germline ends. The germline gives CDR1 LGHNA, CDR2 YSLEER. CDR3 protein: CASSQVGGSTDTQYF. The CDR3 DNA is TGCGCCAGCAGCCAAGTTGGCGGGAGCACAGATACGCAGTATTTT.

This clone occurred a few times. The chain links TRBV6-5 to TRBJ1-5; 7 bases match TRBD1. Germline CDR1 MNHEY, CDR2 SVGAGI. The CDR3 has 15 amino acids. V shed 6 bases and J 1 base; nucleotides not matched to a gene: 6. CDR3 DNA: TGTGCCAGCAGGCCAACGGGACAGAGCAATCAGCCCCAGCATTTT. Residues: CASRPTGQSNQPQHF.